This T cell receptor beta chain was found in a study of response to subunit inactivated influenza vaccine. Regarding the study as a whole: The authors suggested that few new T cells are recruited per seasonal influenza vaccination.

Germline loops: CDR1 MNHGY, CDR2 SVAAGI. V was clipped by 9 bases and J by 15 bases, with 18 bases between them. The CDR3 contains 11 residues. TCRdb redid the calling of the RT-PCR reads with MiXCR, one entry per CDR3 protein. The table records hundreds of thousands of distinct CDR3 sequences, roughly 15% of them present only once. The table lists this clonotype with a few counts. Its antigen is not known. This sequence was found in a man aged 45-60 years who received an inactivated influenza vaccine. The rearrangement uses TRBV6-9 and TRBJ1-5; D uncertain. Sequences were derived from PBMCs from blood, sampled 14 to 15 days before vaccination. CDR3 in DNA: TGTGCCAGTCCCCCAACCTCTCCATGGCATTTT. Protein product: CASPPTSPWHF.